This T cell receptor (beta chain) was recorded in a study of CD8 T cells in Susac syndrome. For the study at large: Sequenced Susac syndrome patients included roughly 6 with active disease and roughly 8 who were in remission.

Concerning this clonotype: Its antigen is as yet unknown.

Points from the study as a whole: Total CD8+ repertoires held 15 to 20 Susac-specific public clones, while CD8+ TEMRA repertoires held five or six.

It was with random hexamers that about 0.45 to 1 ug RNA was reverse transcribed. Across 54 Vbeta and 13 Jbeta, TCR beta CDR3 was amplified with immunoSEQ multiplex PCR. TCRdb reprocessed the immunoSEQ multiplex PCR reads via MiXCR and lists one record per CDR3 protein. The profile shows about 83,000 distinct CDR3 sequences, roughly 95% of them singletons. The sequencing sample was made of CD8+ T cells from PBMCs. The TCR sequence derives from a human donor with Susac syndrome.

The chain's CDR3 is CSVVPMGAETQYF. CDR3 DNA: TGCAGCGTTGTCCCCATGGGGGCAGAGACCCAGTACTTC. The V gene is TRBV29-1, the J gene TRBJ2-5; the D gene is possibly TRBD1 (6 bases). The length of the CDR3 is 13 residues. V was shortened by 4 bases and J by 4 bases, with 13 bases between the two germline ends. Germline V gives CDR1 SQVTM, CDR2 ANQGSEA.